The 5 T cell receptor beta chains below come from one sample, sequenced in a study of Graves' ophthalmopathy and Graves' hyperthyroidism. Amplified material comprised TCR beta CDR3 regions derived from RNA transcripts. Second-round multiplex PCR came after first-round RT-PCR with HTBI primers. TCRdb redid the calling of the multiplex PCR reads with MiXCR, one entry per CDR3 protein. The table has about 1.1 million distinct CDR3 sequences, about two fifths seen once. Sequencing was carried out using peripheral blood or thyroid tissue (not recorded which). These receptors were collected from an adult man with Graves' hyperthyroidism.

This clonotype was counted a few times. The chain couples TRBV9 to TRBJ2-7; D could derive from TRBD1 or TRBD2 (5 bases each). CDR1 and CDR2 from the germline V gene are SGDLS and YYNGEE. The CDR3 has 15 residues. Trimming pared 0 bases from V and 2 bases from J, leaving 12 bases between. The CDR3 DNA sequence: TGTGCCAGCAGCGTAGGAGGGGTCGCGGCCTACGAGCAGTACTTC. This codes for CASSVGGVAAYEQYF.

This clonotype was detected many times. The J gene is TRBJ1-1, the V gene TRBV19, with no clear D. The CDR3 consists of 11 residues. V was shortened by 6 bases and J by 7 bases, with 9 bases between the two germline ends. CDR1 and CDR2 from the germline V gene are LNHDA and SQIVND (reference sequence). CDR3 region: CASRSGVEAFF. DNA of the CDR3: TGTGCCAGTAGGAGTGGCGTTGAAGCTTTCTTT.

V is TRBV11-2 and J is TRBJ2-2, with 9 bases aligning to TRBD2. Losses at the gene ends were 2 bases for V and 6 bases for J; bases not matched to a gene: 4. The germline gives CDR1 SGHAT, CDR2 FQNNGV. The CDR3 consists of 15 residues. The CDR3 DNA sequence: TGTGCCAGCAGCTTACTGGTAGCGGGGGCCGGGGAGCTGTTTTTT. Translated: CASSLLVAGAGELFF. The complete variable domain, with remaining parts taken from reference TRBV11-2 and TRBJ2-2, reads EAGVAQSPRYKIIEKRQSVAFWCNPISGHATLYWYQQILGQGPKLLIQFQNNGVVDDSQLPKDRFSAERLKGVDSTLKIQPAKLEDSAVYLCASSLLVAGAGELFFGEGSRLTVL.

This clonotype was recorded at least ten times. V is TRBV10-3 and J is TRBJ2-6, with unresolved D. The CDR3 covers 15 residues. Trimming left V 1 base short and J 0 bases short, with 4 bases between. Germline CDR1 is ENHRY and CDR2 is SYGVKD. CDR3 nucleotides: TGTGCCATCAGTGAGTACGGCTCTGGGGCCAACGTCCTGACTTTC. This codes for CAISEYGSGANVLTF.

A note on this clonotype: Sequence at one end of the junction differs from germline and may be a read error. The CDR3 here is CASSLGRQSEAFF. The DNA of the CDR3 is TGTGCCAGCAGTTTAGGGCGTCAATCTGAAGCTTTCTTT. This chain uses TRBV10-2 with TRBJ1-1; D is unresolved. The CDR3 contains 13 residues. The V gene's germline CDR1 is WSHSY and CDR2 SAAADI.